This T cell receptor beta chain was captured by sequencing in a study of blood T cell repertoires in COVID-19. This clone occurred a few times. Data came from immunoSEQ multiplex PCR; TCRdb stores just in-frame clones and leaves some out. The sample records some 170,000 clones, roughly 90% being singletons. The germline CDR1 and CDR2 sequences are GTSNPN and SVGIG (reference sequence). After removal of 7 bases from V and 2 bases from J, the junction contained 5 bases not matched to a gene. The CDR3 has 12 residues. Sequencing was carried out using PBMCs or T cells enriched from blood (not recorded which). The chain recombines TRBV30 with TRBJ2-7, with TRBD1 matching 7 bases. The TCR was taken from a human donor with acute COVID-19. The donor label of this sample is uncertain. The CDR3 loop is CASTDRTYEQYF. The CDR3 DNA is TGTGCCTCAACGGACAGGACCTACGAGCAGTACTTC.